The clone carrying this T cell receptor (beta chain) appeared many times. Its target is not known. Germline-derived CDR1 and CDR2 are MDHEN and SYDVKM. The length of the CDR3 is 14 residues. J gave up 2 bases and V 7 bases, and 6 bases lay outside the gene matches. Library preparation (for TCRbeta) was performed with unique molecular identifiers. TCRdb passed the PCR reads through MiXCR, listing each CDR3 protein once. The sample records hundreds of thousands of distinct CDR3 sequences, 10% to 15% being singletons. These data come from a study of T-cell reconstitution after alpha-beta-depleted transplantation in children. Study-level points and caveats: Elevated TCRbeta diversity at day 60 was traced, in some patients, to surviving recipient T cells and thymic progenitors. Several hundred graft clones that had expanded were reportedly the source of alpha-beta T cells about two months after transplant. By one year post-transplant, T-cell counts and diversity largely arose from T cells that were newly produced.

The specimen comprised PBMCs, mostly from graft donor cells, sampled 360 days after TCRalphabeta/CD19-depleted stem cell transplant. The chain combines TRBV28 with TRBJ2-7, with 9 bases matching TRBD2. The sequence was collected from a male patient between 5 and 17 years old who had a stem cell transplant for acute myeloid leukemia, so the T cells may come from the graft donor. CDR3 amino acids: CASNEAGGPYEQYF. CDR3 bases: TGTGCCAGCAACGAAGCGGGAGGTCCCTACGAGCAGTACTTC.